Presented here are 14 T cell receptor beta chains from one specimen sequenced in a study of T cells in localized non-small cell lung cancer. Assay used: immunoSEQ multiplex PCR; TCRdb lists only in-frame clones, some missing. This table holds just over 3,000 clones, under 30% found once. This specimen consisted of lung tumor tissue, obtained before any cancer treatment. The receptor set was obtained from a woman aged 40 to 75 with stage I lung adenocarcinoma.

The V call is TRBV25-1, the J call TRBJ2-7; no clear D gene. The CDR3 contains 15 residues. Germline V lookup: CDR1 MGHDK, CDR2 SYGVNS. V dropped 0 bases and J dropped 2 bases, with 11 bases sitting between them. The DNA of the CDR3 is TGTGCCAGCAGTGAATATATAGGCAGCACCTACGAGCAGTACTTC. Its protein product is CASSEYIGSTYEQYF.

This clone is medium-sized by share. The V gene is TRBV11-3, the J gene TRBJ2-3; 7 nucleotides align to TRBD1. Trimming at V came to 1 base and at J to 6 bases, leaving 7 bases not matched to a gene. The CDR3 contains 15 residues. CDR1 and CDR2 from the germline V gene are SGHNT and YENEEA. The CDR3 nucleotides are TGTGCCAGCAGCTTAGGCGGACAGGCCACGGATACGCAGTATTTT. This sequence encodes CASSLGGQATDTQYF. Combining the CDR3 with reference TRBV11-3 and TRBJ2-3 gives the whole variable domain EAGVVQSPRYKIIEKKQPVAFWCNPISGHNTLYWYLQNLGQGPELLIRYENEEAVDDSQLPKDRFSAERLKGVDSTLKIQPAELGDSAVYLCASSLGGQATDTQYFGPGTRLTVL.

CDR3 in DNA: TGCGCCAGCAGTTCCCGGGACGCGGGTTCACCCCTCCACTTT. This codes for CASSSRDAGSPLHF. The rearrangement links TRBV10-2 to TRBJ1-6, with D maybe TRBD1 (5 bases). This CDR3 has 14 residues. Trimming removed 5 bases from V and 9 bases from J, with 14 bases in between. Germline lookup yields CDR1 WSHSY and CDR2 SAAADI.

The chain has TRBV18 and TRBJ1-1; perhaps TRBD1 as D (6 bases). Germline assignment: CDR1 KGHSH and CDR2 LQKENI. The CDR3 is 15 amino acids. Deletions cut 4 bases from V and 0 bases from J, with 12 bases between. The CDR3 sequence is CASSLETGMNTEAFF. CDR3 nucleotides: TGTGCCAGCTCACTAGAGACAGGAATGAACACTGAAGCTTTCTTT.

The V call is TRBV30, the J call TRBJ1-6; 8 bases match TRBD1. This CDR3 is built from 14 residues. Germline V lookup: CDR1 GTSNPN, CDR2 SVGIG (reference sequence). J was trimmed by 5 bases and V by 1 base; bases with no gene match: 1. DNA for the CDR3: TGTGCCTGGAGTGCAGGGGGCAATAATTCACCCCTCCACTTT. Translated: CAWSAGGNNSPLHF.

The chain employs TRBV19 and TRBJ1-2, with D possibly being TRBD1 (6 bases). Trimming stripped 8 bases from V and 7 bases from J, with 17 bases between. CDR1 is LNHDA, CDR2 SQIVND, per germline (reference sequence). The CDR3 covers 13 residues. CDR3 region: CASASGAGGGYTF. The DNA for the CDR3 is TGTGCCAGTGCGTCGGGGGCAGGTGGTGGCTACACCTTC.

The CDR3 spells CASSLGGLGNEQFF. CDR3 sequence (DNA): TGTGCCAGCAGCTTAGGAGGCCTCGGCAATGAGCAGTTCTTC. The chain carries TRBV7-7 and TRBJ2-1; no firm D call. V lost 1 base to trimming and J lost 6 bases, with 10 bases between them. The CDR3 extends over 14 amino acids. Looked up from germline, CDR1 is SSHAT and CDR2 is FNYEAQ (reference sequence).

This clone turned up a few times. This chain connects TRBV11-3 to TRBJ1-1, with D possibly TRBD1 on 6 matching bases. Per the germline V gene, CDR1 is SGHNT and CDR2 is YENEEA. The CDR3 spans 14 residues. V gave up 5 bases and J gave up 6 bases, with 16 bases separating them. The CDR3 sequence: CASSNQWDTAEAFF. DNA of the CDR3: TGTGCCAGCAGCAACCAATGGGACACAGCTGAAGCTTTCTTT. Looking up the rest from reference TRBV11-3 and TRBJ1-1 gives the full variable domain: EAGVVQSPRYKIIEKKQPVAFWCNPISGHNTLYWYLQNLGQGPELLIRYENEEAVDDSQLPKDRFSAERLKGVDSTLKIQPAELGDSAVYLCASSNQWDTAEAFFGQGTRLTVV.

This clone was seen a handful of times. The chain combines TRBV6-8 with TRBJ2-5, with D uncertain. Trimming cost V 3 bases and J 7 bases, with 12 bases left between them. CDR3 length: 13 residues. Per germline, CDR1 MNHGY and CDR2 SAAAGT. CDR3 loop: CASSYPGNPTQYF. In nucleotides, the CDR3 is TGTGCCAGCAGTTATCCAGGAAATCCGACCCAGTACTTC.

This clone was counted only a few times. CDR3 in DNA: TGTGCCAGTGGACAAAGGAACGGACCGCCGTACTTC. This translates into CASGQRNGPPYF. V and J are TRBV19 and TRBJ2-7; possible D gene TRBD1, 5 bases. The CDR3 spans 12 residues. V lost 8 bases, J lost 12 bases, and 20 bases lay in between. The germline gives CDR1 LNHDA, CDR2 SQIVND (reference sequence).

This chain joins TRBV11-3 and TRBJ1-4, with D perhaps matching TRBD1 (6 bases). Germline V lookup: CDR1 SGHNT, CDR2 YENEEA. Trimming cost V 4 bases and J 8 bases, with 14 bases left between them. The CDR3 extends over 14 amino acids. This CDR3 reads CASSSYRDQEKLFF. The CDR3 coding sequence is TGTGCCAGCAGCTCCTACAGGGATCAGGAAAAACTGTTTTTT.

This chain connects TRBV19 to TRBJ1-4; D gene uncertain. V lost 1 base to trimming and J lost 8 bases, with 5 bases between them. From germline, CDR1 is LNHDA and CDR2 SQIVND (reference sequence). The CDR3 covers 12 residues. The CDR3 DNA follows: TGTGCCAGTAGTATAGTCGGGGAAAAACTGTTTTTT. This sequence encodes CASSIVGEKLFF.

This clone was observed a handful of times. The rearrangement joins TRBV19 to TRBJ2-2; 8 nucleotides match TRBD2. This CDR3 has 15 residues. Germline loops: CDR1 LNHDA, CDR2 SQIVND (reference sequence). Trimming removed 3 bases from V and 5 bases from J; junction bases left unmatched: 5. Here the CDR3 DNA reads TGTGCCAGTAGTATGGGACTAGGTCCTACCGGGGAGCTGTTTTTT. This encodes CASSMGLGPTGELFF.

The CDR3 here is CSVGDSRLPGELFF. The CDR3 region has the DNA TGCAGCGTTGGAGATTCTAGGCTACCCGGGGAGCTGTTTTTT. The chain employs TRBV29-1 and TRBJ2-2; D is ambiguous. CDR1 and CDR2 from the germline V gene are SQVTM and ANQGSEA. The V and J ends lost 4 bases and 6 bases respectively, with 15 bases between them. The CDR3 is 14 residues long.